The 30 T cell receptor beta chains presented below share a single source sample, sequenced in a study of beta chain features in type 1 diabetes. Findings of the study overall: Patients with Type 1 diabetes showed moderately but significantly shorter TCRB CDR3s in all four CD4+ subsets.

Their cognate antigens are unknown. What was sequenced were expressed TCRB transcripts, since all of the isolated RNA had been reverse transcribed. Assay: immunoSEQ multiplex PCR; the TCRdb copy retains only in-frame clones and omits some. Among over 300,000 clones, 7% to 10% were seen once, and the ten largest hold approximately 1%. Material: central memory CD4+ T cells from blood. The receptors stem from a man aged 25-45 years with type 1 diabetes.

The rearrangement uses TRBV9 and TRBJ2-3, with D possibly TRBD2 on 5 matching bases. V lost 0 bases and J 5 bases, leaving 19 bases between the germline ends. The V gene's germline CDR1 is SGDLS and CDR2 YYNGEE. CDR3 size: 17 residues. CDR3 residues: CASSVGVAPAVGDTQYF. CDR3 nucleotide sequence: TGTGCCAGCAGCGTAGGGGTAGCGCCTGCAGTTGGAGATACGCAGTATTTT.

This clone was observed many times. This chain uses TRBV7-9 with TRBJ2-1, with D maybe TRBD1 (8 bases). The ends were cut back, 5 bases at V and 8 bases at J, with 16 bases in the middle. The V gene's germline CDR1 is SEHNR and CDR2 FQNEAQ (reference sequence). CDR3 length: 14 residues. Written as DNA, the CDR3 is TGTGCCAGCAGCAGACAGGGGAGGGAGGATGAGCAGTTCTTC. Its translation: CASSRQGREDEQFF.

This clone was observed a handful of times. Other nucleotide sequences in the sample specify the same CDR3. V and J are TRBV27 and TRBJ1-5; 9 nucleotides line up with TRBD1. From germline, CDR1 is MNHEY and CDR2 SMNVEV (reference sequence). V was pared by 4 bases and J by 4 bases, with 2 bases of the junction left unmatched. The CDR3 is 14 residues long. The CDR3 loop reads CASSSGQGNQPQHF. CDR3 bases: TGTGCCAGCAGTTCCGGACAGGGGAATCAGCCCCAGCATTTT.

The chain recombines TRBV2 with TRBJ2-1; D is uncertain. Germline CDR1 SNHLY, CDR2 FYNNEI. The length of the CDR3 is 14 residues. The germline V and J ends were trimmed by 7 bases and 5 bases, with 15 bases remaining between them. The CDR3 reads CASNDRGTHNEQFF. CDR3 sequence (DNA): TGTGCCAGCAACGATAGAGGCACACACAATGAGCAGTTCTTC.

The chain combines TRBV11-2 with TRBJ2-1; 9 bases map to TRBD2. Germline V lookup: CDR1 SGHAT, CDR2 FQNNGV. The CDR3 loop spans 15 amino acids. The junction had 8 bases not matched to a gene; V was cut back by 5 bases and J by 6 bases. The CDR3 region has the DNA TGTGCCAGCAGCCCGAGCGGGGGGAGGGGCAATGAGCAGTTCTTC. This sequence encodes CASSPSGGRGNEQFF.

The chain links TRBV6-1 to TRBJ1-5, with 7 positions matching TRBD1. V lost 6 bases, J lost 1 base, and 6 bases stayed unmatched. CDR3 size: 15 residues. Per germline, CDR1 MNHNS and CDR2 SASEGT. Here the CDR3 reads CASSPTGISNQPQHF. The DNA for the CDR3 is TGTGCCAGCAGCCCGACAGGGATCAGCAATCAGCCCCAGCATTTT.

J is TRBJ2-1 and V is TRBV11-2; D ambiguous. The CDR3 runs 14 residues. V dropped 2 bases and J dropped 8 bases, with 13 bases sitting between them. Germline V CDR1 and CDR2: SGHAT, FQNNGV. The CDR3 DNA reads TGTGCCAGCAGCTTAAGTCCTATTATCGATGAGCAGTTCTTC. It translates to CASSLSPIIDEQFF. The variable domain in full, with the rest retrieved from reference TRBV11-2 and TRBJ2-1, is EAGVAQSPRYKIIEKRQSVAFWCNPISGHATLYWYQQILGQGPKLLIQFQNNGVVDDSQLPKDRFSAERLKGVDSTLKIQPAKLEDSAVYLCASSLSPIIDEQFFGPGTRLTVL.

V and J are TRBV10-3 and TRBJ1-1; the D is unclear. The V gene lost 5 bases and the J gene lost 5 bases, with 9 bases spanning the gap. CDR1 and CDR2 (germline): ENHRY, SYGVKD. The CDR3 loop spans 12 amino acids. The CDR3 reads CAISSLGTEAFF. The DNA for the CDR3 is TGTGCCATCAGTAGTCTGGGGACTGAAGCTTTCTTT.

This clone was detected a few times. The rearrangement joins TRBV7-2 to TRBJ1-3; D unclear. The CDR3 totals 15 residues. V lost 1 base and J 0 bases, leaving 7 bases between the germline ends. From germline, CDR1 is SGHTA and CDR2 FQGNSA. The CDR3 protein is CASSLDRNSGNTIYF. In DNA form, the CDR3 reads TGTGCCAGCAGCTTAGACCGGAACTCTGGAAACACCATATATTTT.

The chain's CDR3 is CSVVQDRGPRAFF. The DNA of the CDR3 is TGCAGCGTTGTCCAGGACAGGGGGCCTAGGGCGTTCTTC. The chain has TRBV29-1 and TRBJ2-1; 11 bases agree with TRBD1. After removal of 4 bases from V and 15 bases from J, the junction contained 11 bases not matched to a gene. Germline V gene sequence: CDR1 SQVTM, CDR2 ANQGSEA. This CDR3 comprises 13 residues.

The chain links TRBV29-1 to TRBJ2-7; 7 nucleotides align to TRBD1. V lost 7 bases and J lost 1; bases outside the gene matches: 13. Germline CDR1 reads SQVTM; CDR2 reads ANQGSEA. The CDR3 loop spans 15 amino acids. The CDR3 nucleotides read TGCAGCGCTAGCAGGGGGACAGCATCATCCTACGAGCAGTACTTC. Translation gives CSASRGTASSYEQYF.

This clone was picked up a small number of times. The chain links TRBV6-5 to TRBJ1-5; D is perhaps TRBD1 (5 bases). Germline V lookup: CDR1 MNHEY, CDR2 SVGAGI. This CDR3 has 13 residues. The ends were cut back, 6 bases at V and 6 bases at J, with 12 bases in the middle. Here the CDR3 reads CASRFRVGQPQHF. In DNA, the CDR3 is TGTGCCAGCAGATTCAGGGTTGGTCAGCCCCAGCATTTT.

On this clone itself: One end of the junction fails to match germline, which may point to a read error. This chain links TRBV28 with TRBJ1-2; no firm D call. This CDR3 is 14 amino acids long. The germline gives CDR1 MDHEN, CDR2 SYDVKM. The CDR3 region has the DNA TGTGCCAGCAGCTTATCGGGGTCCCACTATGGCTACACCTTC. This encodes CASSLSGSHYGYTF.

A few counts support this clone. V is TRBV14 and J is TRBJ2-7; perhaps D is TRBD1 or TRBD2 (5 bases each). Germline loops: CDR1 SGHDN, CDR2 FVKESK. The CDR3 runs to 13 residues. Trimming removed 9 bases from V and 10 bases from J, with 22 bases in between. CDR3 coding DNA: TGTGCCAGTGGGCGGTTCCTTGGGGGAGTTCAGTACTTC. As protein: CASGRFLGGVQYF.

This clone was observed a few times. Additional DNA sequences in this sample encode the identical CDR3. The chain couples TRBV18 to TRBJ2-1; D is uncertain. CDR1 and CDR2 from the germline V gene are KGHSH and LQKENI. The length of the CDR3 is 12 residues. Trimming cost V 3 bases and J 6 bases, with 6 bases left between them. In nucleotides, the CDR3 is TGTGCCAGCTCACCGAATTCCAATGAGCAGTTCTTC. This translates into CASSPNSNEQFF.

This clone was counted between two and nine times. The same CDR3 arises from other DNA sequences in this sample as well. This chain joins TRBV30 and TRBJ2-1, with D perhaps matching TRBD1 (5 bases). Germline V CDR1 and CDR2: GTSNPN, SVGIG (reference sequence). This CDR3 has 11 residues. V was clipped by 0 bases and J by 9 bases, with 6 bases between them. The CDR3 DNA is TGTGCCTGGAGTGTTAGGGGTGAGCAGTTCTTC. Translating it yields CAWSVRGEQFF.

The rearrangement joins TRBV5-4 to TRBJ2-6, with 9 nucleotides matching TRBD1. Germline V lookup: CDR1 SGHNT, CDR2 YYREEE (reference sequence). With 6 bases clipped from V and 4 bases from J, the junction kept 8 bases outside the gene matches. The CDR3 extends over 16 amino acids. CDR3 protein: CASNTGTGLGANVLTF. CDR3 DNA: TGTGCCAGCAACACCGGGACAGGGTTGGGGGCCAACGTCCTGACTTTC. Combining the CDR3 with reference TRBV5-4 and TRBJ2-6 gives the whole variable domain ETGVTQSPTHLIKTRGQQVTLRCSSQSGHNTVSWYQQALGQGPQFIFQYYREEENGRGNFPPRFSGLQFPNYSSELNVNALELDDSALYLCASNTGTGLGANVLTFGAGSRLTVL.

The chain combines TRBV6-6 with TRBJ1-2; D gene unclear. The CDR3 has 13 residues. The germline CDR1 and CDR2 sequences are MNHNY and SVGAGI (reference sequence). Trimming took 5 bases from V and 3 from J, leaving 10 bases between them. The CDR3 DNA is TGTGCCAGCAGTCAACCCGGGGACTATGGCTACACCTTC. Its translation: CASSQPGDYGYTF.

This clone has a count of ten or more. The chain recombines TRBV5-6 with TRBJ2-4; D remains unclear. This CDR3 is built from 14 residues. Per the germline V gene, CDR1 is SGHDT and CDR2 is YYEEEE. V lost 0 bases and J 7 bases, leaving 11 bases between the germline ends. The CDR3 region is CASSLALGTNIQYF. As DNA, the CDR3 is TGTGCCAGCAGCTTGGCGCTCGGTACGAACATTCAGTACTTC.

V is TRBV28 and J is TRBJ2-7; D call uncertain. Germline loops: CDR1 MDHEN, CDR2 SYDVKM. The CDR3 contains 12 residues. V lost 4 bases and J lost 4, with 8 bases in between. As DNA, the CDR3 is TGTGCCAGCAGTTCCCTAGGGTACGAGCAGTACTTC. It specifies CASSSLGYEQYF.

This clone was detected only a few times. V is TRBV27 and J is TRBJ2-5, with 7 bases lining up with TRBD1. V was pared by 8 bases and J by 5 bases, with 14 bases of the junction left unmatched. CDR1 and CDR2 (germline): MNHEY, SMNVEV (reference sequence). The CDR3 sequence is 15 residues long. The CDR3 DNA is TGTGCCAGCTCCGCGACAGGGTCGAATTGGGAGACCCAGTACTTC. This encodes CASSATGSNWETQYF.

This clone is a singleton in its sample. The chain links TRBV7-9 to TRBJ2-2; the D is unclear. Germline CDR1 and CDR2: SEHNR and FQNEAQ (reference sequence). The germline V and J ends were trimmed by 5 bases and 2 bases, with 9 bases remaining between them. The CDR3 contains 14 residues. The CDR3 here is CASSKISNTGELFF. The CDR3 region has the DNA TGTGCCAGCAGCAAAATATCTAACACCGGGGAGCTGTTTTTT. The variable domain in full, completed from reference TRBV7-9 and TRBJ2-2, reads DTGVSQNPRHKITKRGQNVTFRCDPISEHNRLYWYRQTLGQGPEFLTYFQNEAQLEKSRLLSDRFSAERPKGSFSTLEIQRTEQGDSAMYLCASSKISNTGELFFGEGSRLTVL.

This clone occurred a few times. The DNA for the CDR3 is TGTGCCAGCAGCCAAGACGGGGTTTTTAATTCACCCCTCCACTTT. Translating it yields CASSQDGVFNSPLHF. V usage is TRBV14 and J usage is TRBJ1-6, with D uncertain. The germline V and J ends were trimmed by 0 bases and 6 bases, with 9 bases remaining between them. This CDR3 spans 15 amino acids. Germline loops: CDR1 SGHDN, CDR2 FVKESK. Together with reference TRBV14 and TRBJ1-6, the CDR3 gives the full variable domain: EAGVTQFPSHSVIEKGQTVTLRCDPISGHDNLYWYRRVMGKEIKFLLHFVKESKQDESGMPNNRFLAERTGGTYSTLKVQPAELEDSGVYFCASSQDGVFNSPLHFGNGTRLTVT.

This sequence joins TRBV9 and TRBJ2-2; 9 positions match TRBD2. Germline lookup yields CDR1 SGDLS and CDR2 YYNGEE. The CDR3 spans 17 residues. Unmatched junction bases numbered 7, after V lost 0 bases and J lost 4 bases. The CDR3 protein is CASSVAQAGGSTGELFF. CDR3 coding DNA: TGTGCCAGCAGCGTAGCCCAAGCGGGGGGTAGCACCGGGGAGCTGTTTTTT. Full variable domain (remainder filled in from reference TRBV9 and TRBJ2-2): DSGVTQTPKHLITATGQRVTLRCSPRSGDLSVYWYQQSLDQGLQFLIQYYNGEERAKGNILERFSAQQFPDLHSELNLSSLELGDSALYFCASSVAQAGGSTGELFFGEGSRLTVL.

The table lists this clone with a few counts. This chain joins TRBV5-1 and TRBJ1-1; D not resolved. The germline V and J ends were trimmed by 5 bases and 1 base, with 15 bases remaining between them. Germline V lookup: CDR1 SGHRS, CDR2 YFSETQ. The CDR3 runs to 15 residues. In DNA, the CDR3 is TGCGCCAGCAGAGGTCAGGCGGCGACGAACACTGAAGCTTTCTTT. Protein sequence: CASRGQAATNTEAFF.

The chain joins TRBV18 to TRBJ2-4; D might be TRBD2 (6 bases). V was cut by 2 bases and J by 0 bases, with 23 bases left in between. The length of the CDR3 is 20 residues. CDR1 is KGHSH, CDR2 LQKENI, per germline. CDR3 residues: CASSPGTGTPGVVAKNIQYF. CDR3 DNA: TGTGCCAGCTCACCAGGGACTGGGACTCCCGGCGTGGTAGCCAAAAACATTCAGTACTTC.

This chain connects TRBV4-3 to TRBJ1-2, with D perhaps TRBD1 (6 bases). Trimming pared 1 base from V and 4 bases from J, leaving 19 bases between. The CDR3 loop spans 17 amino acids. Germline CDR1 LGHNA, CDR2 YSLEER. CDR3 nucleotide sequence: TGCGCCAGCAGCCAAGGGGGCCAGGGGAGTTTGGGCTATGGCTACACCTTC. Its protein product is CASSQGGQGSLGYGYTF.

This clone has more than one count but fewer than ten. The rearrangement uses TRBV18 and TRBJ1-2, with TRBD1 as a possible D gene (5 bases). This CDR3 has 14 residues. V lost 3 bases to trimming and J lost 4 bases, with 12 bases between them. Germline V lookup: CDR1 KGHSH, CDR2 LQKENI. Written as DNA, the CDR3 is TGTGCCAGCTCACCCGCGGGACTTATCTATGGCTACACCTTC. Protein: CASSPAGLIYGYTF.

V is TRBV29-1 and J is TRBJ2-1, with 9 bases aligning to TRBD2. The CDR3 runs 18 residues. J was trimmed by 0 bases and V by 6 bases; bases with no gene match: 15. Germline V gene data show CDR1 as SQVTM and CDR2 as ANQGSEA. The CDR3 loop is CSVEKGPYSGGSYNEQFF. The CDR3 region has the DNA TGCAGCGTCGAAAAGGGACCCTATAGCGGGGGCTCCTACAATGAGCAGTTCTTC.

The chain joins TRBV7-9 to TRBJ2-5, with TRBD1 identical over 7 bases. There are 14 residues in the CDR3. Germline values: CDR1 SEHNR, CDR2 FQNEAQ (reference sequence). V lost 6 bases and J lost 3; bases outside the gene matches: 7. The CDR3: CASRQGTVEETQYF. The CDR3 coding sequence is TGTGCCAGCAGACAAGGGACAGTTGAAGAGACCCAGTACTTC.